These 20 T cell receptor beta chains share one sample of origin, sequenced in a study of control samples from healthy donors and cancer patients. Generated by immunoSEQ multiplex PCR, the TCRdb table keeps only in-frame clones and is missing some. The sample records roughly 170,000 clones, 93% being singletons. Sequencing used blood. These receptors were taken from a woman aged 55-69 years in good health.

The genes are TRBV4-1 and TRBJ1-6; D may be TRBD1 (6 bases). Trimming removed 1 base from V and 10 bases from J, with 17 bases in between. Germline values: CDR1 MGHRA, CDR2 YSYEKL. The CDR3 is 16 residues long. The CDR3 sequence: CASSQVTLRGESPLHF. The CDR3 bases are TGCGCCAGCAGCCAAGTAACTCTTAGGGGGGAGTCACCCCTCCACTTT.

This chain connects TRBV9 to TRBJ2-5; no firm D call. CDR1 is SGDLS and CDR2 is YYNGEE in the germline V gene. Trimming pared 0 bases from V and 5 bases from J, leaving 8 bases between. This CDR3 spans 13 amino acids. The CDR3 loop reads CASSVDVLETQYF. CDR3 sequence (DNA): TGTGCCAGCAGCGTAGATGTCCTGGAGACCCAGTACTTC.

The chain carries TRBV10-3 and TRBJ1-2, with D possibly being TRBD1 (6 bases). V was pared by 0 bases and J by 8 bases, with 13 bases between. CDR3 size: 14 residues. Germline assignment: CDR1 ENHRY and CDR2 SYGVKD. The CDR3 spells CAISESRGGWGYTF. Here the CDR3 DNA reads TGTGCCATCAGTGAGTCTCGGGGGGGCTGGGGCTACACCTTC.

The chain uses TRBV10-2 and TRBJ1-5; D is undetermined. The CDR3 has 13 residues. V was shortened by 4 bases and J by 4 bases, with 8 bases between the two germline ends. Germline-derived CDR1 and CDR2 are WSHSY and SAAADI. The CDR3: CASSGRSNQPQHF. CDR3 bases: TGCGCCAGCAGTGGCCGCAGTAATCAGCCCCAGCATTTT.

The rearrangement uses TRBV11-3 and TRBJ2-3; TRBD2 agrees at 13 bases. J gave up 2 bases and V 4 bases, and 6 bases lay outside the gene matches. The CDR3 is made up of 17 amino acids. Germline CDR1 SGHNT, CDR2 YENEEA. The CDR3 DNA reads as TGTGCCAGCAGCTCTGGGACTAGCGGGACGTACACAGATACGCAGTATTTT. Encoded protein: CASSSGTSGTYTDTQYF.

This chain joins TRBV7-6 and TRBJ2-3, with TRBD2 as a possible D gene (5 bases). The CDR3 loop spans 16 amino acids. Trimming pared 2 bases from V and 4 bases from J, leaving 16 bases between. In germline, CDR1 is SGHVS, CDR2 FNYEAQ. CDR3 nucleotides: TGTGCCAGCAGCTTATATGGCGGGCTGACCGCAGATACGCAGTATTTT. Its protein is CASSLYGGLTADTQYF.

The chain links TRBV10-3 to TRBJ2-7; D may match TRBD1 or TRBD2 (6 bases each). The length of the CDR3 is 17 residues. Per the germline V gene, CDR1 is ENHRY and CDR2 is SYGVKD. V was cut by 3 bases and J by 7 bases, with 25 bases left in between. CDR3 region: CAISDSGAQGGLREQYF. DNA of the CDR3: TGTGCCATCAGTGATTCGGGGGCCCAAGGCGGGCTTAGGGAGCAGTACTTC.

This clone was counted only a few times. The chain uses TRBV9 and TRBJ1-6; 8 bases match TRBD1. With 3 bases clipped from V and 4 bases from J, the junction kept 3 bases outside the gene matches. The CDR3 covers 15 residues. Germline assignment: CDR1 SGDLS and CDR2 YYNGEE. The CDR3 region is CASSAGTGYNSPLHF. Here the CDR3 DNA reads TGTGCCAGCAGCGCCGGGACAGGTTATAATTCACCCCTCCACTTT.

The rearrangement joins TRBV12-3 or TRBV12-4 to TRBJ2-1; D unclear. The CDR3 sequence is 11 residues long. Trimming cost V 3 bases and J 5 bases, with 2 bases left between them. The CDR3 sequence: CASSFHNEQFF. Here the CDR3 DNA reads TGTGCCAGCAGTTTCCACAATGAGCAGTTCTTC.

The chain combines TRBV3-1 (or the pseudogene TRBV3-2) with TRBJ1-5; D ambiguous. The germline V gene encodes CDR1 LGHDT and CDR2 YNNKEL (reference sequence). This CDR3 is built from 15 residues. Between the trimmed V and J ends, which lost 0 bases and 4 bases, there was a span of 10 bases. CDR3 sequence: CASSQDSTANQPQHF. For the CDR3, the DNA is TGTGCCAGCAGCCAAGATAGTACAGCGAATCAGCCCCAGCATTTT.

The rearrangement links TRBV10-3 to TRBJ1-1; no reliable D call. This CDR3 has 16 amino acids. V was shortened by 4 bases and J by 0 bases, with 15 bases between the two germline ends. Germline CDR1 is ENHRY and CDR2 is SYGVKD. CDR3 nucleotides: TGTGCCATCAGTGTCGGCAGCTACTATATGAACACTGAAGCTTTCTTT. Protein sequence: CAISVGSYYMNTEAFF.

As DNA, the CDR3 is TGTGCCACCAGCAGAGTAACGGGGTCCTACAATGAGCAGTTCTTC. It yields the protein CATSRVTGSYNEQFF. The V gene is TRBV15, the J gene TRBJ2-1, with D maybe TRBD2 (5 bases). The CDR3 is made up of 15 amino acids. Germline CDR1 LNHNV, CDR2 YYDKDF (reference sequence). V lost 1 base, J lost 1 base, and 8 bases lay in between.

This clone is a singleton in its sample. This chain connects TRBV5-1 to TRBJ1-1, with D perhaps TRBD1 (5 bases). The CDR3 runs 18 residues. Germline V gives CDR1 SGHRS, CDR2 YFSETQ. Trimming shortened V by 4 bases and J by 5 bases, and 27 bases separated the two germline ends. CDR3 region: CASSPRVIGGAEGTEAFF. DNA of the CDR3: TGCGCCAGCAGCCCGAGGGTCATTGGAGGGGCTGAGGGGACTGAAGCTTTCTTT.

This chain uses TRBV7-9 with TRBJ1-4, with a weak D call TRBD1 (6 bases). CDR1 and CDR2 from the germline V gene are SEHNR and FQNEAQ (reference sequence). The V gene lost 0 bases and the J gene lost 8 bases, with 13 bases spanning the gap. This CDR3 contains 15 residues. The CDR3, as DNA: TGTGCCAGCAGCTTAGCGTTGGCAGGGGTCGAAAAACTGTTTTTT. It specifies CASSLALAGVEKLFF.

The rearrangement uses TRBV19 and TRBJ2-2, with 10 positions matching TRBD1. Germline V gives CDR1 LNHDA, CDR2 SQIVND (reference sequence). The V segment lost 6 bases and the J segment 6 bases; nucleotides outside the gene matches: 10. The CDR3 is made up of 16 amino acids. CDR3 sequence reads: CASRRPGQGSAGELFF. CDR3 in DNA: TGTGCCAGTAGGAGACCGGGACAGGGGAGTGCCGGGGAGCTGTTTTTT.

The rearrangement uses TRBV5-4 and TRBJ2-3; D may be TRBD2 (6 bases). The CDR3 length is 17 residues. Deletions cut 1 base from V and 2 bases from J, with 17 bases between. Germline V gene data show CDR1 as SGHNT and CDR2 as YYREEE (reference sequence). CDR3: CASSLFLGGGATDTQYF. CDR3 nucleotides: TGTGCCAGCAGCTTGTTTCTGGGGGGTGGTGCCACAGATACGCAGTATTTT. Full variable domain (remainder filled in from reference TRBV5-4 and TRBJ2-3): ETGVTQSPTHLIKTRGQQVTLRCSSQSGHNTVSWYQQALGQGPQFIFQYYREEENGRGNFPPRFSGLQFPNYSSELNVNALELDDSALYLCASSLFLGGGATDTQYFGPGTRLTVL.

The table lists this clone with a count of one. The genes are TRBV3-1 (or the pseudogene TRBV3-2) and TRBJ2-2; D gene ambiguous. V lost 1 base and J 5 bases, leaving 8 bases between the germline ends. The germline V gene has CDR1 LGHDT and CDR2 YNNKEL (reference sequence). The CDR3 runs to 14 residues. The CDR3 coding sequence is TGTGCCAGCAGCCAAGTTGGGGATACCGGGGAGCTGTTTTTT. Protein sequence: CASSQVGDTGELFF.

The chain joins TRBV10-1 to TRBJ2-7; 11 bases fit TRBD1. Germline V gives CDR1 WNHNN, CDR2 SYGVQD (reference sequence). There are 14 residues in the CDR3. Losses at the gene ends were 6 bases for V and 7 bases for J; bases not matched to a gene: 8. CDR3 sequence reads: CASSSGGTGGEQYF. CDR3 nucleotide sequence: TGCGCCAGCAGCTCGGGGGGGACAGGGGGAGAGCAGTACTTC.

V and J are TRBV15 and TRBJ1-2; maybe TRBD1 (5 bases). Trimming left V 5 bases short and J 4 bases short, with 14 bases between. The CDR3 sequence is 14 residues long. Per the germline V gene, CDR1 is LNHNV and CDR2 is YYDKDF (reference sequence). The CDR3 protein is CATSGRDRSYGYTF. The CDR3 nucleotides read TGTGCCACCAGCGGCCGGGACCGCAGCTATGGCTACACCTTC.

V is TRBV6-2 or TRBV6-3 and J is TRBJ2-3, with 9 bases matching TRBD2. CDR3 length: 16 residues. The trim removed 2 bases at V and 6 bases at J, leaving 9 bases unmatched. Germline V gives CDR1 MNHEY, CDR2 SVGEGT. CDR3 amino acids: CASSYPGLALSDTQYF. The CDR3 bases are TGTGCCAGCAGTTACCCGGGACTAGCCCTATCCGATACGCAGTATTTT.